Listed below are T cell receptor beta chains from one sample, sequenced in a study of T cells in Graves' hyperthyroidism and ophthalmopathy. Via MiXCR, TCRdb re-called the multiplex PCR reads, giving one row per CDR3 protein. Of 270,000 or so distinct CDR3 sequences detected, under 30% appear once; the ten largest clones hold around 30%. Sample: blood. Receptors were obtained from a man in his forties or fifties with Graves' hyperthyroidism that later progressed to Graves' ophthalmopathy. Both conserved end residues are part of each CDR3. The D gene is left open where the match is weak. Expanded clones get a size class; other rows say once, few or many, or leave the size out.

NA	TRBV12-3/TRBV12-4	NA	TRBJ2-5	TGTGCCAGCGGTCCCAAGATGGGGGCAGAGACCCAGTACTTC	CASGPKMGAETQYF
many	TRBV24-1	TRBD2	TRBJ2-5	TGTGCCACCAGTGATTTGCCTAGCGGACTCCAAGAGACCCAGTACTTC	CATSDLPSGLQETQYF
NA	TRBV9	TRBD2	TRBJ2-4	TGTGCCAGCAGCGCCCTGAGCGGGGGACAACTTCAGTACTTC	CASSALSGGQLQYF
NA	TRBV4-1	NA	TRBJ2-5	TGCGCCAGCAGCCAAGATAATACCGTGAGGGACCAGTACTTC	CASSQDNTVRDQYF
NA	TRBV6-1	NA	TRBJ1-3	TGTGCCAGCAGTGAACTTTCTGGAAACACCATATATTTT	CASSELSGNTIYF
many	TRBV7-9	TRBD1	TRBJ2-5	TGTGCCAGCGTAACTGCCCGGACAGGGGCTGCAGAGACCCAGTACTTC	CASVTARTGAAETQYF
few	TRBV5-1	NA	TRBJ2-7	TGCGCCAGCAGCACGTTTGACAGGGAGGCAATCGAGCAGTACTTC	CASSTFDREAIEQYF
many	TRBV20-1	TRBD2	TRBJ2-7	TGCAGTGCTAGAGATCCGACTAGCGGGTTACACTACGAGCAGTACTTC	CSARDPTSGLHYEQYF
few	TRBV12-3/TRBV12-4	TRBD1	TRBJ1-1	TGTGCCAGCAGTTTAATGGACAGGGGAACTGAAGCTTTCTTT	CASSLMDRGTEAFF
many	TRBV6-5	TRBD1	TRBJ1-2	TGTGCCAGCAGGGCCCGCGGGACAGGGGATGGCTACACCTTC	CASRARGTGDGYTF
many	TRBV5-1	NA	TRBJ1-2	TGCGCCAGCAGTGGCGACAACTACTATGGCTACACCTTC	CASSGDNYYGYTF
many	TRBV19	TRBD1	TRBJ1-2	TGTGCCAGTAGCCTTCCGACGGACAGGGGGCAGCTCTTCGGCTATGGCTACACCTTC	CASSLPTDRGQLFGYGYTF
many	TRBV7-9	TRBD1	TRBJ2-5	TGTGCCAGCAGCCCAAGAGGACAGGGAACATTGGAGACCCAGTACTTC	CASSPRGQGTLETQYF
many	TRBV7-9	NA	TRBJ2-7	TGTGCCAGCAGCTTAGGTTCTTACAACGAGCAGTACTTC	CASSLGSYNEQYF
NA	TRBV27	NA	TRBJ2-7	TGTGCCAGCAGTTCCATGACAGGACCCTACGAGCAGTACTTC	CASSSMTGPYEQYF
NA	TRBV19	TRBD1	TRBJ1-2	TGTGCCAGTGGACAGGTCCATGGCTACACCTTC	CASGQVHGYTF
NA	TRBV6-1	NA	TRBJ1-6	TGTGCCAGCAGGGTGGGACATGACAATTCACCCCTCCACTTT	CASRVGHDNSPLHF
many	TRBV20-1	TRBD1	TRBJ1-6	TGCAGTGCCAGGGGGCAGGGGAGATATAATTCACCCCTCCACTTT	CSARGQGRYNSPLHF
NA	TRBV6-1	TRBD1	TRBJ1-5	TGTGCCAGCAGTCCCCAGGGACAGGGGGACGTTCAGCCCCAGCATTTT	CASSPQGQGDVQPQHF
many	TRBV6-1	NA	TRBJ2-4	TGTGCCTCAGGGTGGGAAAACATTCAGTACTTC	CASGWENIQYF
many	TRBV11-2	NA	TRBJ2-3	TGTGCCAGCAGCTTAGTATTTAGGCGGGCCACAGATACGCAGTATTTT	CASSLVFRRATDTQYF
many	TRBV13	NA	TRBJ1-2	TGTGCCAGCAGCTTTTTGGGCGATAACTATGGCTACACCTTC	CASSFLGDNYGYTF
many	TRBV11-2	NA	TRBJ2-7	TGTGCCAGCACCCGGGGAGTCGAGCAGTACTTC	CASTRGVEQYF
many	TRBV20-1	TRBD1	TRBJ1-1	TGCAGTGCTAGGACTTATCAGGGGGACACTGAAGCTTTCTTT	CSARTYQGDTEAFF
many	TRBV7-9	NA	TRBJ2-4	TGTGCCAGCAGCTTAGCGGACAGTCTAGCCAAAAACATTCAGTACTTC	CASSLADSLAKNIQYF
many	TRBV3-1	TRBD2	TRBJ2-7	TGTGCCAGCAGCCAAACTAGCGGTTTCTACGAGCAGTACTTC	CASSQTSGFYEQYF
NA	TRBV6-2/TRBV6-3	NA	TRBJ1-5	TGTGCCAGCAGTTACTCGAGAAGTCAGCCCCAGCATTTT	CASSYSRSQPQHF
NA	TRBV6-2/TRBV6-3	TRBD1	TRBJ1-5	TGTGCCAGCAGAGAACCGGGACAGGGGAGAACTCAGCCCCAGCATTTT	CASREPGQGRTQPQHF
many	TRBV27	NA	TRBJ1-5	TGTGCCAGCAGTTTATCGTCCGGGACTCAGCCCCAGCATTTT	CASSLSSGTQPQHF
NA	TRBV20-1	NA	TRBJ2-7	TGCAGTGCTATGGCTAGAGCCTACGGGCAGTACTTC	CSAMARAYGQYF
many	TRBV7-9	TRBD1	TRBJ1-2	TGTGCCAGCAGCTTCGGGACAGGGGTGGGCTATGGCTACACCTTC	CASSFGTGVGYGYTF
NA	TRBV20-1	NA	TRBJ2-7	TGCAGTGCTAAGATAGGGCGGGACTACGAGCAGTACTTC	CSAKIGRDYEQYF
NA	TRBV28	NA	TRBJ2-5	TGTGCCAGCACCCCCAGGAGGGGGCGGGCGTTGGAGACCCAGTACTTC	CASTPRRGRALETQYF
many	TRBV27	NA	TRBJ1-1	TGTGCCAGCAGTTTCGGACACCTCACTGAAGCTTTCTTT	CASSFGHLTEAFF
many	TRBV19	NA	TRBJ1-5	TGTGCCAGTAGTATCCCAGGGCGGGGGAATCAGCCCCAGCATTTT	CASSIPGRGNQPQHF
NA	TRBV27	NA	TRBJ2-2	TGTGCCAGCAGTTTTGGTCAGGGAGATACCGGGGAGCTGTTTTTT	CASSFGQGDTGELFF